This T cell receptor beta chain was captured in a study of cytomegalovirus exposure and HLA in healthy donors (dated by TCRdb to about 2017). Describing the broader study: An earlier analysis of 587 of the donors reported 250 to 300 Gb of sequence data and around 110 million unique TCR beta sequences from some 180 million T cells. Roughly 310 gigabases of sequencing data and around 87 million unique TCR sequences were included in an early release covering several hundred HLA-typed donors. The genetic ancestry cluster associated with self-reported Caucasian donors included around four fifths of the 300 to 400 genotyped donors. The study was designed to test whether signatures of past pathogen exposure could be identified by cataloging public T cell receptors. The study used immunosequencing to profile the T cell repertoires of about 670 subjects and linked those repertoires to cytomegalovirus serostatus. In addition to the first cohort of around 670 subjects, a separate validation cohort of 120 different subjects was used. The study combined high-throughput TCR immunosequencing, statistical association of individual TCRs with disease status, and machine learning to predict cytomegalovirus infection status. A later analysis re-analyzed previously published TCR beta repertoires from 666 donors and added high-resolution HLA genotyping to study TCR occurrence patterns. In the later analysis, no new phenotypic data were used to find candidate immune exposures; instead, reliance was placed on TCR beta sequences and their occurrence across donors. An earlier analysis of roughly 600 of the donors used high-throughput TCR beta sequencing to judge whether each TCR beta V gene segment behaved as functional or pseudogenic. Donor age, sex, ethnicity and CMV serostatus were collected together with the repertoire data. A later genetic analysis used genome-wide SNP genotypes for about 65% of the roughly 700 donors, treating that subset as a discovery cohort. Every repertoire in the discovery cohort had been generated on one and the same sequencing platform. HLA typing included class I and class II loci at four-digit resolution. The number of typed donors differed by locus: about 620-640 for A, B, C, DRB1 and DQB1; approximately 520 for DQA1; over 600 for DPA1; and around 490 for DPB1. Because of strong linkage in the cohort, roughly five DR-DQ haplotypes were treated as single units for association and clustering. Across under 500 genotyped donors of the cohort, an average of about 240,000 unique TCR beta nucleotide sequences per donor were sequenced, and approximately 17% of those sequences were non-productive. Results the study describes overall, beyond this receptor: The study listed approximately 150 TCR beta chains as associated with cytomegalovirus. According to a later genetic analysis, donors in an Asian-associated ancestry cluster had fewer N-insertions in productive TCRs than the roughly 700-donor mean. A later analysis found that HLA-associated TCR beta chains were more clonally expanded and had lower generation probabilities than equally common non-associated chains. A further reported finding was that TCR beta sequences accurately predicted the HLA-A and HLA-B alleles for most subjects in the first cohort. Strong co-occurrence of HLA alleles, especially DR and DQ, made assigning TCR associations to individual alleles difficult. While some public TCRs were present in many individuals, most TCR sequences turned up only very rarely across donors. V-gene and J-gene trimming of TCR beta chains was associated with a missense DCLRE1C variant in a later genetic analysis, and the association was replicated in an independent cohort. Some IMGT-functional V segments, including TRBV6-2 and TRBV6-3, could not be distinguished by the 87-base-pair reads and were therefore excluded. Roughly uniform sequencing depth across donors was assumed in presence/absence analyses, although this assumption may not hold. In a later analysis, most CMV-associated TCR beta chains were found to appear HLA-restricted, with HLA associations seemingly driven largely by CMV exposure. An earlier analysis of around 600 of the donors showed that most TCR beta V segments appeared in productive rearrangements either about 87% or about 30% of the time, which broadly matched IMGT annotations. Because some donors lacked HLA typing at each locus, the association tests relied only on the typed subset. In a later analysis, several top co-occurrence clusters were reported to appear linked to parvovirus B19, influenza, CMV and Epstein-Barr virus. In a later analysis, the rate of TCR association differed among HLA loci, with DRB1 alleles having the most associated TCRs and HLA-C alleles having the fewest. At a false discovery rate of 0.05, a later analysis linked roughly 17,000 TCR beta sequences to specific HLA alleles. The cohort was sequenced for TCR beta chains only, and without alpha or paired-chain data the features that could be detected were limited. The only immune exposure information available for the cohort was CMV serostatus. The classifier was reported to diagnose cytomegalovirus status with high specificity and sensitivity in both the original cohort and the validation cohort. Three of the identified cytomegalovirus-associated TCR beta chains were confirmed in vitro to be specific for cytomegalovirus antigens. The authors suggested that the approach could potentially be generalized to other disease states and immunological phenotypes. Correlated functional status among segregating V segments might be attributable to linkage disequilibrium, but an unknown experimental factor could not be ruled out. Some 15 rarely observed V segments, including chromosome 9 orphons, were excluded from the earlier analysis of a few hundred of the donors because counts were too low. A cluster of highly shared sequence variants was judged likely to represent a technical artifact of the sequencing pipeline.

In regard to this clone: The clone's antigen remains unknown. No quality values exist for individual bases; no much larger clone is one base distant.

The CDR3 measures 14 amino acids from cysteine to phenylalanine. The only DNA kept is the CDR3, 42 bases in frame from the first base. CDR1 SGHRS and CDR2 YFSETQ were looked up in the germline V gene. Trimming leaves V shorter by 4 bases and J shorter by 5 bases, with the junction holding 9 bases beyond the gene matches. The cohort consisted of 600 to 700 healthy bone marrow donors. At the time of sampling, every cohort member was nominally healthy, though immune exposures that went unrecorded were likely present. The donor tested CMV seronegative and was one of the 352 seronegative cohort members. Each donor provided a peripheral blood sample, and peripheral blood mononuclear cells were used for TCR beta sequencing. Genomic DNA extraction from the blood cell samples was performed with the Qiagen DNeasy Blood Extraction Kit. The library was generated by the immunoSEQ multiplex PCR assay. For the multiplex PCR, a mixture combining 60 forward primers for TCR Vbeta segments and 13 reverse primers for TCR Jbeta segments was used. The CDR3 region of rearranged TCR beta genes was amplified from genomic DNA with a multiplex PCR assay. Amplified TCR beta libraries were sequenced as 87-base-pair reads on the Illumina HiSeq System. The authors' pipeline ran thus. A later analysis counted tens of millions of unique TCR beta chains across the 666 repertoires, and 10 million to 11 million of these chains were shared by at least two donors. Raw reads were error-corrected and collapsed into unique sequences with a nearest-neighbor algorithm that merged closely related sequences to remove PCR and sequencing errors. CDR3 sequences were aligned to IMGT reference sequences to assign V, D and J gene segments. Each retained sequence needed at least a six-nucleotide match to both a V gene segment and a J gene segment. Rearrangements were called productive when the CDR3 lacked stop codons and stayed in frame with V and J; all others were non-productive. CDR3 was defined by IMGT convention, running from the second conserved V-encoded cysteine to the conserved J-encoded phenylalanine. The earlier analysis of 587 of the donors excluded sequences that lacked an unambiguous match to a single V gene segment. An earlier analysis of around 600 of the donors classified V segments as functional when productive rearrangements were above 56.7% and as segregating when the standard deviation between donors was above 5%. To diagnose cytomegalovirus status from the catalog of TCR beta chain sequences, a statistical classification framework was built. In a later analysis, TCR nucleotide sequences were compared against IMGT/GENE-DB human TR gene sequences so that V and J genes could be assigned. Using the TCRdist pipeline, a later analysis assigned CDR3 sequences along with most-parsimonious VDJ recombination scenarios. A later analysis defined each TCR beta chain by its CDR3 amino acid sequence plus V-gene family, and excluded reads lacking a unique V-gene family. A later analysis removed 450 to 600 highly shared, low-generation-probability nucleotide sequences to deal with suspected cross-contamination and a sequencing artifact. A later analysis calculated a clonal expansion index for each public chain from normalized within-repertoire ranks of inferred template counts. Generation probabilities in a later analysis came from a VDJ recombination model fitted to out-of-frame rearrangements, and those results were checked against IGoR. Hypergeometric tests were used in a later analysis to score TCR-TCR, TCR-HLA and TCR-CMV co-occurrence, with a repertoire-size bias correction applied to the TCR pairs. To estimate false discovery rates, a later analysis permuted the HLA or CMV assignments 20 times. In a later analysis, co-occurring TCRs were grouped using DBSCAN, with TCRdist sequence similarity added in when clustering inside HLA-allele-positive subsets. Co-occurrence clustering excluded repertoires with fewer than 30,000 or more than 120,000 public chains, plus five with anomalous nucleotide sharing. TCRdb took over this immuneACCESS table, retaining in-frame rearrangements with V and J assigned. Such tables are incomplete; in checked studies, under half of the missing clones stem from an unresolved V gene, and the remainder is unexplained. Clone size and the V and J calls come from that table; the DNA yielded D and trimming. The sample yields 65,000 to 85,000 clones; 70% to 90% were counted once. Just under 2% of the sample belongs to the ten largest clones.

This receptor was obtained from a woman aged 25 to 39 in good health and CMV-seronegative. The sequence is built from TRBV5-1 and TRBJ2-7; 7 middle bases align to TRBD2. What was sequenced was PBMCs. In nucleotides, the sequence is TGCGCCAGCAGCCGGGGCGGGGGAAGCGACGAGCAGTACTTC. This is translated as CASSRGGGSDEQYF. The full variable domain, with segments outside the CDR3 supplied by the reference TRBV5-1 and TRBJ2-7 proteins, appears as KAGVTQTPRYLIKTRGQQVTLSCSPISGHRSVSWYQQTPGQGLQFLFEYFSETQRNKGNFPGRFSGRQFSNSRSEMNVSTLELGDSALYLCASSRGGGSDEQYFGPGTRLTVT.